Below, 25 T cell receptor beta chains from the same sample are listed, as sequenced in a study of cytomegalovirus exposure and HLA in healthy donors. Clones were read by immunoSEQ multiplex PCR, and TCRdb kept only the in-frame ones, dropping some. The table shows some 140,000 clones, with 84% occurring only once. Material: PBMCs. The source is a woman under 40 in good health and CMV-seronegative.

The genes are TRBV9 and TRBJ2-1, with 8 bases matching TRBD1. V was pared by 0 bases and J by 3 bases, with 2 bases of the junction left unmatched. The CDR3 length is 15 residues. Germline V lookup: CDR1 SGDLS, CDR2 YYNGEE. This CDR3 is CASSVAGQDYNEQFF. In DNA, the CDR3 is TGTGCCAGCAGCGTAGCGGGACAGGACTACAATGAGCAGTTCTTC.

This chain uses TRBV10-2 with TRBJ2-2, with D possibly matching TRBD1 (6 bases). The germline V gene encodes CDR1 WSHSY and CDR2 SAAADI. V dropped 4 bases and J dropped 4 bases, with 16 bases sitting between them. The CDR3 totals 16 residues. For the CDR3, the DNA is TGCGCCAGCAGTGGACACAGGGAAGAAAGCACCGGGGAGCTGTTTTTT. This encodes CASSGHREESTGELFF.

This clone turned up a few times. The V gene is TRBV4-2, the J gene TRBJ2-2; 7 bases are shared with TRBD2. This CDR3 comprises 14 residues. The junction had 2 bases not matched to a gene; V was cut back by 3 bases and J by 4 bases. Germline V gives CDR1 LGHNA, CDR2 YNFKEQ. This CDR3 reads CASSQGGGTGELFF. CDR3 nucleotide sequence: TGTGCCAGCAGCCAGGGGGGGGGCACCGGGGAGCTGTTTTTT.

The rearrangement uses TRBV5-1 and TRBJ2-7; tentatively, D is TRBD1 (6 bases). Germline-derived CDR1 and CDR2 are SGHRS and YFSETQ. Trimming pared 2 bases from V and 0 bases from J, leaving 12 bases between. CDR3 length: 15 residues. The CDR3 loop is CASSFTGTNSYEQYF. CDR3 in DNA: TGCGCCAGCAGCTTCACAGGGACAAACTCCTACGAGCAGTACTTC.

The rearrangement links TRBV28 to TRBJ1-3; 7 bases fit TRBD1. The CDR3 length is 15 residues. CDR1 and CDR2 from the germline V gene are MDHEN and SYDVKM. Unmatched junction bases numbered 4, after V lost 5 bases and J lost 0 bases. CDR3 coding DNA: TGTGCCAGCAGTGAAGGGACAGTCTCTGGAAACACCATATATTTT. Encoded protein: CASSEGTVSGNTIYF.

This chain links TRBV5-1 with TRBJ1-1, with 7 bases fitting TRBD1. This CDR3 has 13 amino acids. Germline lookup yields CDR1 SGHRS and CDR2 YFSETQ. Trimming took 5 bases from V and 5 from J; bases not matched to a gene: 6. CDR3 sequence (DNA): TGCGCCAGCAGGGGGGCAGGGGGGACTGAAGCTTTCTTT. Its translation: CASRGAGGTEAFF. The variable domain in full, with the rest retrieved from reference TRBV5-1 and TRBJ1-1, is KAGVTQTPRYLIKTRGQQVTLSCSPISGHRSVSWYQQTPGQGLQFLFEYFSETQRNKGNFPGRFSGRQFSNSRSEMNVSTLELGDSALYLCASRGAGGTEAFFGQGTRLTVV.

V usage is TRBV5-1 and J usage is TRBJ2-2; D is possibly TRBD2 (6 bases). Per the germline V gene, CDR1 is SGHRS and CDR2 is YFSETQ. The CDR3 runs 16 residues. The germline V and J ends were trimmed by 4 bases and 2 bases, with 15 bases remaining between them. DNA of the CDR3: TGCGCCAGCAGCATACGACTAGGGGTTAACACCGGGGAGCTGTTTTTT. As protein: CASSIRLGVNTGELFF.

The chain has TRBV6-6 and TRBJ2-2; 11 bases agree with TRBD2. CDR3 size: 16 residues. With 6 bases clipped from V and 3 bases from J, the junction kept 6 bases outside the gene matches. Germline-derived CDR1 and CDR2 are MNHNY and SVGAGI (reference sequence). CDR3 region: CASRVGTSGYTGELFF. The CDR3 DNA reads TGTGCCAGCAGGGTTGGGACTAGCGGCTACACCGGGGAGCTGTTTTTT.

CDR3 sequence reads: CASSYNYRGMSYTF. CDR3 nucleotide sequence: TGTGCCAGCAGTTATAACTACAGGGGCATGAGCTACACCTTC. This chain uses TRBV6-5 with TRBJ1-2; 7 nucleotides line up with TRBD1. Germline V lookup: CDR1 MNHEY, CDR2 SVGAGI. The CDR3 sequence is 14 residues long. With V trimmed by 3 bases and J by 9 bases, 10 bases remained unmatched.

This clone was observed once. This chain joins TRBV9 and TRBJ2-2; tentative D call: TRBD1 (6 bases). CDR3 length equals 15 residues. The germline V gene has CDR1 SGDLS and CDR2 YYNGEE. V lost 0 bases to trimming and J lost 4 bases, with 10 bases between them. The CDR3 here is CASSVETGSTGELFF. As DNA, the CDR3 is TGTGCCAGCAGCGTAGAGACAGGAAGCACCGGGGAGCTGTTTTTT.

The rearrangement joins TRBV5-1 to TRBJ1-2; D gene ambiguous. The germline CDR1 and CDR2 sequences are SGHRS and YFSETQ. The CDR3 has 14 amino acids. V was shortened by 0 bases and J by 8 bases, with 14 bases between the two germline ends. The CDR3 region is CASSLGGEGLGYTF. The CDR3 DNA follows: TGCGCCAGCAGCTTGGGGGGTGAGGGCCTGGGCTACACCTTC.

About this clone: One junction end does not reproduce the germline sequence, and a read error may be involved. The gene calls are TRBV2 and TRBJ2-7; TRBD1 is a possible D gene (6 bases). Germline V CDR1 and CDR2: SNHLY, FYNNEI. The length of the CDR3 is 12 residues. The CDR3 DNA reads as TGTGCCAGCAGGTTAACAGGGCCCCTATCGGAGTTC. Its translation: CASRLTGPLSEF. The full variable domain, completed using reference TRBV2 and TRBJ2-7, is EPEVTQTPSHQVTQMGQEVILRCVPISNHLYFYWYRQILGQKVEFLVSFYNNEISEKSEIFDDQFSVERPDGSNFTLKIRSTKLEDSAMYFCASRLTGPLSEFGPGTRLTVT.

The J gene is TRBJ1-1, the V gene TRBV28; 11 positions match TRBD1. Germline CDR1 and CDR2: MDHEN and SYDVKM. After removal of 6 bases from V and 0 bases from J, the junction contained 9 bases not matched to a gene. This CDR3 contains 17 residues. Here the CDR3 reads CASRSPGTGGMNTEAFF. The DNA for the CDR3 is TGTGCCAGCAGATCACCCGGGACAGGGGGAATGAACACTGAAGCTTTCTTT.

The chain combines TRBV19 with TRBJ2-6; D is perhaps TRBD1 (5 bases). In germline, CDR1 is LNHDA, CDR2 SQIVND (reference sequence). Trimming took 3 bases from V and 1 from J, leaving 13 bases between them. The CDR3 has 17 residues. CDR3 sequence: CASSIPGSKSGANVLTF. Written as DNA, the CDR3 is TGTGCCAGTAGTATCCCAGGGTCCAAGTCTGGGGCCAACGTCCTGACTTTC.

The gene calls are TRBV28 and TRBJ2-2; tentative D call: TRBD1 (6 bases). This CDR3 is built from 17 residues. With 1 base removed from V and 0 bases from J, the gap between germline ends came to 12 bases. CDR1 is MDHEN and CDR2 is SYDVKM in the germline V gene. The CDR3 protein is CASSLSGWGPNTGELFF. The CDR3 bases are TGTGCCAGCAGTTTATCAGGGTGGGGGCCGAACACCGGGGAGCTGTTTTTT.

As DNA, the CDR3 is TGCATCCCGGACAGGGCGGACACTGAAGCTTTCTTT. It yields the protein CIPDRADTEAFF. This sequence joins TRBV29-1 and TRBJ1-1; 8 bases agree with TRBD1. The germline V gene has CDR1 SQVTM and CDR2 ANQGSEA. This CDR3 contains 12 residues.

The CDR3 DNA is TGTGCCAGCAGTGCTAACCGCTTCGCGCGGGGGGAAGAGACCCAGTACTTC. Translated, it gives CASSANRFARGEETQYF. J is TRBJ2-5 and V is TRBV27; 8 nucleotides align to TRBD2. Germline CDR1 and CDR2: MNHEY and SMNVEV (reference sequence). The J segment lost 3 bases and the V segment lost 5 bases, leaving 14 bases of the junction unmatched. The CDR3 loop spans 17 amino acids.

The chain recombines TRBV7-9 with TRBJ1-4; no clear D. The germline V and J ends were trimmed by 1 base and 8 bases, with 14 bases remaining between them. Per the germline V gene, CDR1 is SEHNR and CDR2 is FQNEAQ (reference sequence). The CDR3 sequence is 15 residues long. The CDR3 nucleotides are TGTGCCAGCAGCTTAGGCCGGGAGGCGAGGGAAAAACTGTTTTTT. It translates to CASSLGREAREKLFF. Filled out from reference TRBV7-9 and TRBJ1-4, the complete variable domain reads DTGVSQNPRHKITKRGQNVTFRCDPISEHNRLYWYRQTLGQGPEFLTYFQNEAQLEKSRLLSDRFSAERPKGSFSTLEIQRTEQGDSAMYLCASSLGREAREKLFFGSGTQLSVL.

J is TRBJ1-6 and V is TRBV6-6; 7 bases are a match to TRBD1. The germline CDR1 and CDR2 sequences are MNHNY and SVGAGI (reference sequence). The CDR3 consists of 13 residues. The V gene end was trimmed by 6 bases and the J gene end by 8 bases; junction bases not matched to a gene: 4. As DNA, the CDR3 is TGTGCCAGCAGGACAACAGGGGATTCACCCCTCCACTTT. Protein product: CASRTTGDSPLHF.

V is TRBV7-2 and J is TRBJ1-4; 11 positions match TRBD1. J was trimmed by 7 bases and V by 5 bases; bases with no gene match: 6. CDR1 and CDR2 from the germline V gene are SGHTA and FQGNSA. There are 15 residues in the CDR3. The CDR3 nucleotides read TGTGCCAGCAGCCCTGGGACAGGGGGAACTGAAAAACTGTTTTTT. It specifies CASSPGTGGTEKLFF.

The chain employs TRBV2 and TRBJ2-1; 10 nucleotides match TRBD2. V was clipped by 4 bases and J by 9 bases; unmatched bases: 6. The CDR3 is made up of 14 amino acids. Germline V gene lookup returns CDR1 SNHLY and CDR2 FYNNEI. In DNA form, the CDR3 reads TGTGCCAGCAGTGCGAGCGGGGGGGATATTGAGCAGTTCTTC. Amino acids: CASSASGGDIEQFF.

This rearrangement joins TRBV5-1 to TRBJ1-5; TRBD1 matches 10 bases. Germline CDR1 is SGHRS and CDR2 is YFSETQ. This CDR3 spans 15 amino acids. The trim removed 4 bases at V and 4 bases at J, leaving 5 bases unmatched. This CDR3 reads CASSALGQGNQPQHF. CDR3 nucleotides: TGCGCCAGCAGCGCCCTGGGACAGGGGAATCAGCCCCAGCATTTT.

The CDR3 nucleotides read TGTGCCAGCAGTTCTTCCCCGGGACTCCATCCCCAGCAGTACTTC. It yields the protein CASSSSPGLHPQQYF. The chain recombines TRBV28 with TRBJ2-7; D may be TRBD2 (6 bases). CDR1 is MDHEN and CDR2 is SYDVKM in the germline V gene. The CDR3 extends over 15 amino acids. V lost 4 bases to trimming and J lost 8 bases, with 21 bases between them.

This clone has a handful of counts. The chain joins TRBV6-6 to TRBJ1-2; D is ambiguous. Germline values: CDR1 MNHNY, CDR2 SVGAGI (reference sequence). This CDR3 comprises 12 residues. V was trimmed by 2 bases and J by 10 bases, leaving 11 bases between them. This CDR3 is CASSYLFQAYTF. CDR3 sequence (DNA): TGTGCCAGCAGTTACCTATTCCAGGCCTACACCTTC.

DNA of the CDR3: TGTGCCAGCAGCCATATCAGGGGGAACACTGAAGCTTTCTTT. Encoded protein: CASSHIRGNTEAFF. The chain uses TRBV14 and TRBJ1-1, with D perhaps matching TRBD1 (6 bases). This CDR3 contains 14 residues. Trimming took 3 bases from V and 1 from J, leaving 9 bases between them. Germline CDR1 SGHDN, CDR2 FVKESK.